Listed below are T cell receptor beta chains from one sample, sequenced in a study of T cell clones after liver transplantation. Only in-frame clones appear in the TCRdb table, and some are missing; sequencing was by immunoSEQ multiplex PCR. The sample records about 33,000 clones, around 94% being singletons. Sequencing was performed on CD8+ T cells from blood, taken 12 months after liver transplant. The receptors were sampled from a human patient who received a liver transplant. T cells may partly derive from the graft donor. Each CDR3 is given with its conserved first and last residue. The D gene is left open where the match is weak. The size field is filled for only some rows; it gives once, few, many or a size class.

CDR3 protein: CASGNTANYGYTF; CDR3 DNA: TGTGCCAGCGGGAATACAGCTAACTATGGCTACACCTTC; clone size: NA; J gene: TRBJ1-2; D gene: NA; V gene: TRBV2
CDR3 protein: CASSEERTGFYEQYF; CDR3 DNA: TGTGCCAGCAGTGAAGAGAGGACAGGTTTCTACGAGCAGTACTTC; clone size: NA; J gene: TRBJ2-7; D gene: TRBD1; V gene: TRBV6-1
CDR3 protein: CASSQDELGGPGGELFF; CDR3 DNA: TGCGCCAGCAGCCAAGATGAGTTAGGAGGGCCGGGCGGGGAGCTGTTTTTT; clone size: NA; J gene: TRBJ2-2; D gene: NA; V gene: TRBV4-3
CDR3 protein: CASRLTGQAFF; CDR3 DNA: TGTGCCAGCAGATTGACAGGCCAAGCTTTCTTT; clone size: NA; J gene: TRBJ1-1; D gene: NA; V gene: TRBV2
CDR3 protein: CASSLGRNQPQHF; CDR3 DNA: TGTGCCAGCAGCTTGGGTCGCAATCAGCCCCAGCATTTT; clone size: NA; J gene: TRBJ1-5; D gene: NA; V gene: TRBV7-8
CDR3 protein: CACMNRQGTYEQYF; CDR3 DNA: TGTGCCTGCATGAATCGACAGGGCACCTACGAGCAGTACTTC; clone size: once; J gene: TRBJ2-7; D gene: TRBD1; V gene: TRBV30
CDR3 protein: CASSTTTSGDTQYF; CDR3 DNA: TGTGCCAGCAGCACCACGACTAGCGGTGATACGCAGTATTTT; clone size: NA; J gene: TRBJ2-3; D gene: TRBD2; V gene: TRBV7-3
CDR3 protein: CASSQEIGREFGNEQFF; CDR3 DNA: TGCGCCAGCAGCCAAGAAATCGGGCGGGAGTTTGGTAATGAGCAGTTCTTC; clone size: NA; J gene: TRBJ2-1; D gene: TRBD2; V gene: TRBV4-3
CDR3 protein: CASSLRGSAIHSSPLHF; CDR3 DNA: TGTGCCAGCAGCTTAAGAGGGTCGGCCATCCACTCTTCACCCCTCCACTTT; clone size: NA; J gene: TRBJ1-6; D gene: NA; V gene: TRBV13
CDR3 protein: CASSLSDGRDWEQYF; CDR3 DNA: TGTGCCAGCAGCTTATCAGACGGCCGGGATTGGGAGCAGTACTTC; clone size: NA; J gene: TRBJ2-7; D gene: NA; V gene: TRBV13
CDR3 protein: CASSYGGQGREQYF; CDR3 DNA: TGTGCCAGCAGTTACGGGGGACAGGGTCGGGAGCAGTACTTC; clone size: medium-sized; J gene: TRBJ2-7; D gene: TRBD1; V gene: TRBV6-5
CDR3 protein: CASTGSTSVDNEQFF; CDR3 DNA: TGTGCCAGCACGGGGTCGACTAGCGTAGACAATGAGCAGTTCTTC; clone size: NA; J gene: TRBJ2-1; D gene: TRBD2; V gene: TRBV27
CDR3 protein: CATSRDGGSFPTDTQYF; CDR3 DNA: TGTGCCACCAGCAGAGATGGGGGGAGCTTCCCCACAGATACGCAGTATTTT; clone size: NA; J gene: TRBJ2-3; D gene: NA; V gene: TRBV15
CDR3 protein: CASSPGTDPREQYF; CDR3 DNA: TGTGCCAGCAGCCCCGGGACGGACCCAAGAGAGCAGTACTTC; clone size: NA; J gene: TRBJ2-7; D gene: NA; V gene: TRBV14
CDR3 protein: CASSFGRFYEQYF; CDR3 DNA: TGTGCCAGCAGCTTTGGCAGATTCTACGAGCAGTACTTC; clone size: NA; J gene: TRBJ2-7; D gene: NA; V gene: TRBV11-2
CDR3 protein: CASTLTGEGYQPQHF; CDR3 DNA: TGTGCCAGCACCTTAACAGGGGAAGGTTATCAGCCCCAGCATTTT; clone size: NA; J gene: TRBJ1-5; D gene: TRBD1; V gene: TRBV28
CDR3 protein: CASKTQGPTYEQYF; CDR3 DNA: TGTGCCAGCAAGACACAGGGGCCAACCTACGAGCAGTACTTC; clone size: NA; J gene: TRBJ2-7; D gene: TRBD1; V gene: TRBV6-1
CDR3 protein: CASSLSLESPTDTQYF; CDR3 DNA: TGTGCCAGCAGCTTATCTCTGGAGAGCCCCACAGATACGCAGTATTTT; clone size: NA; J gene: TRBJ2-3; D gene: NA; V gene: TRBV7-9
CDR3 protein: CASGLAGRRLGELFF; CDR3 DNA: TGTGCCAGCGGACTAGCGGGCCGCCGACTCGGGGAGCTGTTTTTT; clone size: NA; J gene: TRBJ2-2; D gene: TRBD2; V gene: TRBV19
CDR3 protein: CASSGETGGLGTQYF; CDR3 DNA: TGTGCCAGCAGCGGAGAGACGGGGGGTCTGGGGACCCAGTACTTC; clone size: NA; J gene: TRBJ2-5; D gene: TRBD2; V gene: TRBV7-9
CDR3 protein: CASSFNGVDEQFF; CDR3 DNA: TGTGCCAGCAGTTTTAACGGGGTGGATGAGCAGTTCTTC; clone size: NA; J gene: TRBJ2-1; D gene: NA; V gene: TRBV6-1
CDR3 protein: CASTSLSSGSWNEQFF; CDR3 DNA: TGTGCCAGCACCTCTCTAAGCAGCGGGAGTTGGAATGAGCAGTTCTTC; clone size: NA; J gene: TRBJ2-1; D gene: TRBD2; V gene: TRBV7-9
CDR3 protein: CASSLDSFTSGRAWADTQYF; CDR3 DNA: TGTGCCAGCAGCTTAGATAGTTTTACTAGCGGGAGGGCTTGGGCAGATACGCAGTATTTT; clone size: NA; J gene: TRBJ2-3; D gene: TRBD2; V gene: TRBV11-3
CDR3 protein: CASSPGHSPADTQYF; CDR3 DNA: TGTGCCAGCAGTCCCGGACATAGCCCCGCAGATACGCAGTATTTT; clone size: NA; J gene: TRBJ2-3; D gene: NA; V gene: TRBV28
CDR3 protein: CASSQTGPTEAFF; CDR3 DNA: TGCGCCAGCAGCCAGACAGGGCCCACTGAAGCTTTCTTT; clone size: NA; J gene: TRBJ1-1; D gene: TRBD1; V gene: TRBV4-1
CDR3 protein: CASSPHREVYEQYF; CDR3 DNA: TGTGCCAGCTCACCCCACAGGGAGGTATACGAGCAGTACTTC; clone size: NA; J gene: TRBJ2-7; D gene: NA; V gene: TRBV18
CDR3 protein: CSVTGTPGNYGYTF; CDR3 DNA: TGCAGCGTTACCGGGACGCCGGGAAACTATGGCTACACCTTC; clone size: NA; J gene: TRBJ1-2; D gene: NA; V gene: TRBV29-1
CDR3 protein: CASSFSTDTQYF; CDR3 DNA: TGTGCCAGCAGCTTTAGCACAGATACGCAGTATTTT; clone size: NA; J gene: TRBJ2-3; D gene: NA; V gene: TRBV5-8
CDR3 protein: CASSLGLANYGYTF; CDR3 DNA: TGTGCCAGCAGCCTCGGGCTCGCAAACTATGGCTACACCTTC; clone size: NA; J gene: TRBJ1-2; D gene: NA; V gene: TRBV7-9
CDR3 protein: CASSLISGTYTDTQYF; CDR3 DNA: TGTGCCAGCAGCTTGATTAGCGGGACCTACACAGATACGCAGTATTTT; clone size: NA; J gene: TRBJ2-3; D gene: TRBD2; V gene: TRBV7-3
CDR3 protein: CASSMLDGQETQYF; CDR3 DNA: TGTGCCAGTAGTATGTTGGACGGACAAGAGACCCAGTACTTC; clone size: once; J gene: TRBJ2-5; D gene: NA; V gene: TRBV19
CDR3 protein: CASSLVGRTDTQYF; CDR3 DNA: TGCGCCAGCAGCCTCGTGGGGCGCACAGATACGCAGTATTTT; clone size: NA; J gene: TRBJ2-3; D gene: NA; V gene: TRBV4-1
CDR3 protein: CASSAQQGIIYGYTF; CDR3 DNA: TGTGCCAGCAGTGCCCAACAGGGTATTATCTATGGCTACACCTTC; clone size: once; J gene: TRBJ1-2; D gene: NA; V gene: TRBV27
CDR3 protein: CASSAEDRYITDTQYF; CDR3 DNA: TGTGCCAGCAGCGCAGAGGACCGATATATTACAGATACGCAGTATTTT; clone size: NA; J gene: TRBJ2-3; D gene: NA; V gene: TRBV9
CDR3 protein: CASSVSLEGSSYNEQFF; CDR3 DNA: TGTGCCAGCAGCGTAAGTTTAGAGGGAAGTTCCTACAATGAGCAGTTCTTC; clone size: NA; J gene: TRBJ2-1; D gene: NA; V gene: TRBV9
CDR3 protein: CASSGLQGVNTEAFF; CDR3 DNA: TGTGCCAGCAGTGGGCTACAGGGTGTGAACACTGAAGCTTTCTTT; clone size: NA; J gene: TRBJ1-1; D gene: NA; V gene: TRBV27
CDR3 protein: CASSLFRGDQPQHF; CDR3 DNA: TGTGCCAGCAGTTTATTCAGGGGGGATCAGCCCCAGCATTTT; clone size: NA; J gene: TRBJ1-5; D gene: TRBD1; V gene: TRBV27
CDR3 protein: CASSPMLAGVDEQYF; CDR3 DNA: TGTGCCAGCAGCCCAATGTTAGCGGGAGTCGACGAGCAGTACTTC; clone size: NA; J gene: TRBJ2-7; D gene: TRBD2; V gene: TRBV11-3
CDR3 protein: CASSSPDLSGRGGDTQYF; CDR3 DNA: TGTGCCAGCAGTTCCCCGGACCTTAGCGGGAGAGGCGGAGATACGCAGTATTTT; clone size: NA; J gene: TRBJ2-3; D gene: TRBD2; V gene: TRBV28
CDR3 protein: CASSSPHRGEQFF; CDR3 DNA: TGTGCCAGCAGCTCTCCTCACAGGGGTGAGCAGTTCTTC; clone size: few; J gene: TRBJ2-1; D gene: TRBD1; V gene: TRBV11-3
CDR3 protein: CASSLGGYEQYF; CDR3 DNA: TGCGCCAGCAGCTTGGGGGGTTACGAGCAGTACTTC; clone size: NA; J gene: TRBJ2-7; D gene: NA; V gene: TRBV5-1
CDR3 protein: CASSGGSSYEQYF; CDR3 DNA: TGCGCCAGCAGTGGCGGAAGTTCCTACGAGCAGTACTTC; clone size: NA; J gene: TRBJ2-7; D gene: NA; V gene: TRBV10-2
CDR3 protein: CASSYAGGHYEQYF; CDR3 DNA: TGTGCCAGCAGTTATGCGGGAGGCCACTACGAGCAGTACTTC; clone size: NA; J gene: TRBJ2-7; D gene: TRBD2; V gene: TRBV6-5
CDR3 protein: CASSFSWREADTQYF; CDR3 DNA: TGTGCCAGCAGCTTTAGTTGGCGGGAGGCAGATACGCAGTATTTT; clone size: NA; J gene: TRBJ2-3; D gene: TRBD2; V gene: TRBV7-9
CDR3 protein: CASRHNGLAGVISNEQFF; CDR3 DNA: TGTGCCAGCAGACATAACGGACTAGCGGGAGTTATAAGCAATGAGCAGTTCTTC; clone size: NA; J gene: TRBJ2-1; D gene: TRBD2; V gene: TRBV7-2
CDR3 protein: CASSVGPAYEQFF; CDR3 DNA: TGTGCCAGCAGCGTAGGGCCGGCTTATGAGCAGTTCTTC; clone size: NA; J gene: TRBJ2-1; D gene: NA; V gene: TRBV9
CDR3 protein: CASSPSTGEQAGELFF; CDR3 DNA: TGTGCCAGCTCTCCCAGTACGGGGGAGCAGGCCGGGGAGCTGTTTTTT; clone size: NA; J gene: TRBJ2-2; D gene: NA; V gene: TRBV7-9
CDR3 protein: CASSSTPGQGPPEAFF; CDR3 DNA: TGTGCCAGCAGCTCTACCCCGGGACAGGGTCCCCCTGAAGCTTTCTTT; clone size: NA; J gene: TRBJ1-1; D gene: TRBD1; V gene: TRBV5-8